The rows below give T cell receptor beta chains drawn from one sample of a study of immune characterization of retroperitoneal liposarcoma. TCRdb reprocessed the PCR reads via MiXCR and lists one record per CDR3 protein. The sample carries some 4,100 distinct CDR3 sequences, about a third recorded once. The specimen sequenced was blood. These receptors were collected from a female donor with retroperitoneal liposarcoma. Each CDR3 is given with its conserved first and last residue. D genes are given only for firm matches. Clone size is stated in some rows and not others, as once, few, many or a class when expanded.

d_gene | abundance | j_gene | v_gene | CDR3nt | CDR3aa
. | few | TRBJ1-1 | TRBV12-3/TRBV12-4 | TGTGCCAGCAGTTTTTCGGACACAGGGCGAACTGAAGCTTTCTTT | CASSFSDTGRTEAFF
TRBD2 | large | TRBJ2-2 | TRBV6-1 | TGTGCCAGCAGAGATAGCGGGAGGGGGGGCACCGGGGAGCTGTTTTTT | CASRDSGRGGTGELFF
. | few | TRBJ2-3 | TRBV5-3 | TGTGCCAGAAGCCCCAATGGAGCGGTCCGCACAGATACGCAGTATTTT | CARSPNGAVRTDTQYF
. | medium-sized | TRBJ2-5 | TRBV10-1 | TGCGCCAGCAGTGAGTCGGCGGGGGCCGGGAAGACCCAGTACTTC | CASSESAGAGKTQYF
TRBD1 | medium-sized | TRBJ2-7 | TRBV12-3/TRBV12-4 | TGTGCCAGCAGCCGGACAGGGAGCGAGCAGTACTTC | CASSRTGSEQYF
. | . | TRBJ2-3 | TRBV4-1 | TGCGCCAGCAGCCAAGCATACACAGATACGCAGTATTTT | CASSQAYTDTQYF
. | . | TRBJ2-5 | TRBV7-3 | TGTGCCAGCAGCTTAACGGGACACGGGCAAGAGACCCAGTACTTC | CASSLTGHGQETQYF
TRBD2 | medium-sized | TRBJ2-1 | TRBV7-6 | TGTGCCAGCAGCTTAGAGTCTAGCGGGGGGCATGAGCAGTTCTTC | CASSLESSGGHEQFF
. | . | TRBJ2-1 | TRBV19 | TGTGCCAGTAAAGTGGCTCCGAGCTCCTACAATGAGCAGTTCTTC | CASKVAPSSYNEQFF
. | few | TRBJ1-1 | TRBV6-1 | TGTGCCAGCAGTGAATACGGGCAGAACACTGAAGCTTTCTTT | CASSEYGQNTEAFF
. | few | TRBJ2-1 | TRBV7-2 | TGTGCCAGCAGCTTAGCCCATAGGAACAATGAGCAGTTCTTC | CASSLAHRNNEQFF
TRBD2 | medium-sized | TRBJ2-3 | TRBV10-1 | TGCGCCAGCAGCCCTAGCGGGAGAGGCCCAGATACGCAGTATTTT | CASSPSGRGPDTQYF
TRBD2 | . | TRBJ2-7 | TRBV27 | TGTGCCAGCAGTTTATCGGTAGCGGGAGGCTCCTACGAGCAGTACTTC | CASSLSVAGGSYEQYF
TRBD1 | few | TRBJ2-7 | TRBV5-1 | TGCGCCAGCAGCCCCCAAGGAGACAGGGGGTACGAGCAGTACTTC | CASSPQGDRGYEQYF
TRBD2 | few | TRBJ2-7 | TRBV12-3/TRBV12-4 | TGTGCCAGCAGTCCGAACGGAGGGAGTAGCGGGGGCCTCCTCGAGCAGTACTTC | CASSPNGGSSGGLLEQYF
. | . | TRBJ2-7 | TRBV11-3 | TGTGCCAGCAGCTTATCTATTTTTTACGAGCAGTACTTC | CASSLSIFYEQYF
. | . | TRBJ2-3 | TRBV6-4 | TGTGCCAGCAGTGAAGAGGGCAGTTTAGATACGCAGTATTTT | CASSEEGSLDTQYF
TRBD2 | few | TRBJ2-3 | TRBV28 | TGTGCCAGCACTAGCGGGAGGGGTACGCAGTATTTT | CASTSGRGTQYF
. | . | TRBJ2-7 | TRBV7-6 | TGTGCCAGCAGCCCGCGCACGGGGAACTACGAGCAGTACTTC | CASSPRTGNYEQYF
. | . | TRBJ1-1 | TRBV11-3 | TGTGCCAGCAGCTCCCGGTTCGCTTTCTTT | CASSSRFAFF
TRBD2 | few | TRBJ2-1 | TRBV10-3 | TGTGCCATCAGCGAGGGACTAGCGGACAATGAGCAGTTCTTC | CAISEGLADNEQFF
. | . | TRBJ2-7 | TRBV6-6 | TGTGCCAGCAGTCAGGCTACATACCGGCTTAATGAGCAGTACTTC | CASSQATYRLNEQYF
TRBD2 | . | TRBJ2-5 | TRBV11-3 | TGTGCCAGCAGCCCTGGGACTAGCGATCAAGAGACCCAGTACTTC | CASSPGTSDQETQYF
TRBD1 | . | TRBJ2-6 | TRBV28 | TGTGCCAGCAGTAAGACAGGGACGACGGCTGGGGCCAACGTCCTGACTTTC | CASSKTGTTAGANVLTF
TRBD1 | . | TRBJ2-1 | TRBV5-1 | TGCGCCAGCAGCACGGGACAGGGCTCCTACAATGAGCAGTTCTTC | CASSTGQGSYNEQFF
TRBD1 | medium-sized | TRBJ2-7 | TRBV6-1 | TGTGCCAGCACAGCCCTGGGACAGTCCTACGAGCAGTACTTC | CASTALGQSYEQYF
TRBD1 | once | TRBJ1-6 | TRBV6-1 | TGTGCCAGCCGTAGACGATCCCGGGACAGTGATAATTCACCCCTCCACTTT | CASRRRSRDSDNSPLHF